A selection of T cell receptor beta chains follows, all from one sample in a study of PD-1 blockade in classical Hodgkin lymphoma. Here immunoSEQ multiplex PCR was the method, and the copy in TCRdb shows in-frame clones only, minus some. The repertoire holds about 20,000 clones, with 60% to 80% as singletons. Source: peripheral blood mononuclear cells (PBMCs), taken before the fourth cycle of nivolumab. Every receptor here comes from a human donor with classical Hodgkin lymphoma. Each CDR3 is given with its conserved first and last residue. Some rows have no size entry. The others give once, few or many, or a class for an expanded clone.

>TRBV23-1|TRBJ1-2|.
CASRPPGRLYLYGYTF
>TRBV10-3|TRBJ2-1|once
CAISARVQHSYNEQFF
>TRBV5-1|TRBJ1-3|.
CASSGHNGNTIYF
>TRBV7-2|TRBJ2-5|.
CASSRTRQGWETQYF
>TRBV9|TRBJ1-2|.
CASSVDGTYGYTF
>TRBV11-2|TRBJ2-1|few
CASSMGVRQGAYNEQFF
>TRBV19|TRBJ2-5|.
CASGSGTGGAGTQYF
>TRBV11-2|TRBJ2-2|.
CASSLAASGVYTGELFF
>TRBV28|TRBJ1-5|.
CASSLMEPQHF
>TRBV5-1|TRBJ1-1|few
CASSPGQGYGMNTEAFF
>TRBV23-1|TRBJ2-7|.
CASSLGGSYEQYF
>TRBV5-4|TRBJ2-7|.
CASSLDGTVRLREQYF
>TRBV7-7|TRBJ2-5|.
CATSDRELETQYF
>TRBV5-1|TRBJ1-5|.
CASSLGANSNQPQHF
>TRBV7-6|TRBJ1-5|few
CASSLWRQPQHF
>TRBV7-9|TRBJ2-7|.
CASSLTSAPGYEQYF
>TRBV6-6|TRBJ2-6|.
CASRQVVSGANVLTF
>TRBV28|TRBJ1-3|.
CASSLNLGRDTGNTIYF
>TRBV5-1|TRBJ1-2|.
CASSWGQGYGYTF
>TRBV7-7|TRBJ2-3|.
CASSSDRDTQYF
>TRBV6-1|TRBJ1-5|once
CASSDWQGRQPQHF
>TRBV6-5|TRBJ2-3|.
CASSYRTPDTQYF
>TRBV7-8|TRBJ2-1|.
CASSLAGAGPYNEQFF
>TRBV27|TRBJ2-7|few
CASSLSAGGYEQYF
>TRBV5-1|.|.
CASSPDRAYEQYF
>TRBV5-1|TRBJ2-1|.
CASSLDGASDPYNEQFF
>TRBV27|TRBJ2-5|.
CASGLKETQYF
>TRBV14|TRBJ2-3|few
CASSRSGTSGGTDTQYF
>TRBV5-4|TRBJ1-1|.
CASSPGGPNTEAFF
>TRBV5-1|TRBJ2-5|.
CASSYDSQETQYF
>TRBV9|TRBJ2-1|.
CASSVGQHNEQFF
>TRBV5-6|TRBJ2-5|.
CASSPGAGETQYF
>TRBV6-4|TRBJ2-2|.
CASTESAGSTGELFF
>TRBV6-9|TRBJ2-7|.
CASSPRRLSYEQYF
>TRBV6-5|TRBJ1-3|few
CASSYSEGTGNTIYF
>TRBV7-2|TRBJ1-6|.
CASSFNNSPLHF
>TRBV9|TRBJ2-3|.
CASSVAFGPVVRDDTDTQYF
>TRBV5-8|TRBJ2-5|.
CASSSGTSSDAETQYF
>TRBV9|TRBJ1-6|.
CASSVREYSPLHF
>TRBV28|TRBJ2-1|.
CATYRERQFF
>TRBV18|TRBJ2-5|.
CASSPRRGWETQYF
>TRBV6-1|TRBJ1-2|once
CASSEADSRANYGYTF
>TRBV5-5|TRBJ2-2|.
CASSLGGTVNTGELFF
>TRBV4-2|TRBJ2-5|few
CASSQAGTGAKDQETQYF
>TRBV7-7|TRBJ2-5|.
CASSLTSPGAWETQYF
>TRBV27|TRBJ2-7|.
CASSFGTSGVYEQYF
>TRBV5-6|TRBJ1-6|.
CASSLGEGRSYNSPLHF
>TRBV7-9|TRBJ2-1|.
CASSLAGRLYNEQFF
>TRBV19|TRBJ2-1|.
CASKTGTSRRNEQFF
>TRBV7-3|TRBJ2-2|.
CASSLTALGGELFF
>TRBV9|TRBJ2-3|few
CASSGEFGTDTQYF
>TRBV30|TRBJ1-2|.
CAWSVPLNYGYTF
>TRBV2|TRBJ1-1|.
CASSDPGFGTEAFF
>TRBV2|TRBJ2-7|once
CASSLPLTYEQYF
>TRBV4-1|TRBJ2-7|.
CASSQILADYEQYF
>TRBV6-1|TRBJ2-1|.
CASKSPAIGEQFF
>TRBV7-2|TRBJ1-5|.
CASSQSRVQPQHF